This T cell receptor beta chain stems from a study of sequential checkpoint blockade in melanoma. Study background: DNA from 95 or so pretreatment tumor samples underwent TCRβ immunosequencing. After nivolumab or ipilimumab alone, 20 to 25 patients had week-13 rebiopsies.

The junction had 11 bases not matched to a gene; V was cut back by 6 bases and J by 17 bases. Germline-derived CDR1 and CDR2 are MNHGY and SAAAGT. This CDR3 has 12 amino acids. The treatment is: randomized to nivolumab then ipilimumab (arm A) or the reverse (arm B). Study-level findings and limits: About 30 times likelier clinical benefit followed increased tumor T-cell fraction and clonality.

Concerning this clone itself: The antigen is unknown.

Only in-frame clones appear in the TCRdb table, and some are missing; sequencing was by immunoSEQ multiplex PCR. In the table there are tens of thousands of clones, around 25% of which are singletons. V is TRBV6-8 and J is TRBJ1-4, with 8 bases lining up with TRBD1. The TCR was taken from a human donor with melanoma. Specimen: tumor tissue (inferred from file names), collected from a patient given nivolumab and ipilimumab in sequence. CDR3 in amino acids: CASRVRGQGAFF. CDR3 DNA: TGTGCCAGCAGAGTCAGGGGGCAGGGGGCATTTTTT.